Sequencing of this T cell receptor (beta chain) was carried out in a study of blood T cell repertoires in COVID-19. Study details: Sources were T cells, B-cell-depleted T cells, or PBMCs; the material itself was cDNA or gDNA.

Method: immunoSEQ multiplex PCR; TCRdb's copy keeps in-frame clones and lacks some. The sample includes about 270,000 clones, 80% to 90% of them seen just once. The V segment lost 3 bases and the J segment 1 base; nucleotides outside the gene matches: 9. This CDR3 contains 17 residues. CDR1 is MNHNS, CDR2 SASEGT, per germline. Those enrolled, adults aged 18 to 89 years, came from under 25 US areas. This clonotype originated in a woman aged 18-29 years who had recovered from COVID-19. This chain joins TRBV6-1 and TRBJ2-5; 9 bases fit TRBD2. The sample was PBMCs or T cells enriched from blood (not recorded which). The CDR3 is CASSDPASGVSQETQYF. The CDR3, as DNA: TGTGCCAGCAGTGACCCGGCTAGCGGGGTCTCCCAAGAGACCCAGTACTTC.